This T cell receptor (beta chain) derives from a study of blood T cell repertoires in COVID-19. Study as a whole: T cells, B-cell-depleted T cells, or PBMCs supplied cDNA or gDNA.

Assay used: immunoSEQ multiplex PCR; TCRdb lists only in-frame clones, some missing. This repertoire shows roughly 260,000 clones, 87% found once; its top ten account for about 2.5%. The CDR3 sequence is 14 residues long. The germline CDR1 and CDR2 sequences are LGHDT and YNNKEL (reference sequence). Trimming cost V 0 bases and J 6 bases; bases outside gene matches: 4. Adults between about 18 and 95 years of age took part from 24 US areas. This clone came up a few times. The clonotype comes from a woman in her 30s with acute COVID-19. Sequencing input: PBMCs or T cells enriched from blood (not recorded which). The rearrangement links TRBV3-1 (or the pseudogene TRBV3-2) to TRBJ2-7, with 8 bases identical to TRBD1. The CDR3 loop reads CASSQDQDRAEQYF. In DNA form, the CDR3 reads TGTGCCAGCAGCCAAGATCAGGACAGGGCCGAGCAGTACTTC.